This is a list of T cell receptor beta chains from one sample in a study of T cell changes during pregnancy in multiple sclerosis. The protocol was immunoSEQ multiplex PCR, while the TCRdb copy is restricted to in-frame clones and leaves out a portion. The sample consists of 36,000 or so clones, 80% to 95% of them appearing once. Material for sequencing was PBMCs (not recorded whether the cells were cultured). These receptor sequences come from a female donor with multiple sclerosis, enrolled in a pregnancy study. Each CDR3 is given with its conserved first and last residue. A D gene is named only where the DNA matches it firmly. Clone size, where shown, is once, few, many, or a class for clones that have expanded.

TRBV9	NA	TRBJ2-7	NA	TGTGCCAGCAGCGTAGGGGTCGAGGTAGTCTACGAGCAGTACTTC	CASSVGVEVVYEQYF
TRBV5-6	NA	TRBJ2-6	NA	TGTGCCAGCAGCTTGGAAACAGGGTTCTCTGGGGCCAACGTCCTGACTTTC	CASSLETGFSGANVLTF
TRBV5-1	NA	TRBJ2-5	TRBD1	TGCGCCAGCAGCTTGGGGGGACAGGGTGAGAGCCAGTACTTC	CASSLGGQGESQYF
TRBV11-2	NA	TRBJ2-7	NA	TGTGCCAGCAGCTGGCCCAGGAGCGAGCAGTACTTC	CASSWPRSEQYF
TRBV19	NA	TRBJ1-1	NA	TGTGCCAGTACCATAGGGCGGATGAACACTGAAGCTTTCTTT	CASTIGRMNTEAFF
TRBV6-5	NA	TRBJ1-1	NA	TGTGCCAGCAAGACAGTGAACACTGAAGCTTTCTTT	CASKTVNTEAFF
TRBV5-1	NA	TRBJ2-1	NA	TGCGCCAGCAGCGAGGATCTTTATTCGGGTAATGAGCAGTTCTTC	CASSEDLYSGNEQFF
TRBV9	NA	TRBJ1-2	TRBD1	TGTGCCAGCAGCCGCCAGGCAGGGGGCCATAACTATGGCTACACCTTC	CASSRQAGGHNYGYTF
TRBV5-6	NA	TRBJ1-4	TRBD1	TGTGCCAGCAGCATGCTACAGGGGGCAGAGGCAACTAATGAAAAACTGTTTTTT	CASSMLQGAEATNEKLFF
TRBV25-1	NA	TRBJ1-2	NA	TGTGCCAGCAGAGACACGGGGAACTATGGCTACACCTTC	CASRDTGNYGYTF
TRBV30	NA	TRBJ2-5	NA	TGTGCCTGGAGTTTGGGTTTTGGACCTAAACAAGAGACCCAGTACTTC	CAWSLGFGPKQETQYF
TRBV25-1	NA	TRBJ2-7	NA	TGTGCCAGCAGTCTCCCGTACGGGGAGCAGTACTTC	CASSLPYGEQYF
TRBV18	NA	TRBJ1-1	NA	TGTGCCAGCTCACCCCCGACTTTGCAGGTCACTGAAGCTTTCTTT	CASSPPTLQVTEAFF
TRBV13	NA	TRBJ2-3	NA	TGTGCCAGCAGCTCGGGAGAGGATACGCAGTATTTT	CASSSGEDTQYF
TRBV11-2	NA	TRBJ2-5	NA	TGTGCCAGCAGCTTAGAACGATCGGGGGGCCGGGGGACCCAGTACTTC	CASSLERSGGRGTQYF
TRBV5-6	NA	TRBJ2-2	TRBD2	TGTGCCAGCAAGGTTGGACTAGCGGGAAGCACCGGGGAGCTGTTTTTT	CASKVGLAGSTGELFF
TRBV28	NA	TRBJ2-1	TRBD1	TGTGCCAGCAGTCGGACAGGGTCCTACAATGAGCAGTTCTTC	CASSRTGSYNEQFF
TRBV5-4	NA	TRBJ2-1	TRBD2	TGTGCCAGCAGCCAGACTAGCGGGAATTACAATGAACAGTTCTTC	CASSQTSGNYNEQFF
TRBV7-9	NA	TRBJ2-3	TRBD2	TGTGCCAGCAGCTTAGTCCCTAGCGGGGTCACAGATACGCAGTATTTT	CASSLVPSGVTDTQYF
TRBV28	NA	TRBJ1-2	NA	TGTGCCAGCAGTTTACCTGGTAACTATGGCTACACCTTC	CASSLPGNYGYTF
TRBV5-4	NA	TRBJ2-2	TRBD1	TGTGCCAGCAGCTCTCCGGACAGGGGGATTTTAACCGGGGAGCTGTTTTTT	CASSSPDRGILTGELFF
TRBV6-6	once	TRBJ2-7	TRBD1	TGTGCCAGCAGTACTACAGGGGGTGTTTCCGAGCAGTACTTC	CASSTTGGVSEQYF
TRBV30	once	TRBJ1-5	NA	TGTGCCTGGAGTGTAGTAGGGGGTGAACCCCAGCATTTT	CAWSVVGGEPQHF
TRBV27	NA	TRBJ2-2	NA	TGTGCCAGCAGTTCCTACTTATCCGGGGAGCTGTTTTTT	CASSSYLSGELFF
TRBV19	NA	TRBJ1-5	NA	TGTGCCAGTAGTATAGATCGGCAGCCCCAGCATTTT	CASSIDRQPQHF
TRBV7-9	NA	TRBJ1-2	NA	TGTGCCAGCAGCTCCCAGGTCTTCGCTCAGGGCGCCGGCTACACCTTC	CASSSQVFAQGAGYTF
TRBV6-4	NA	TRBJ1-2	TRBD1	TGTGCCAGCAGTGAGTTGGCAGGGGGATATGGCTACACCTTC	CASSELAGGYGYTF
TRBV28	NA	TRBJ1-3	TRBD1	TGTGCCAGCAGTACCGGGACAGTGATGGGAGGAAACACCATATATTTT	CASSTGTVMGGNTIYF
TRBV19	NA	TRBJ2-3	NA	TGTGCCAGTAGTATAACAGGGAGTCCAGATACGCAGTATTTT	CASSITGSPDTQYF
TRBV7-6	NA	TRBJ2-1	TRBD2	TGTGCCAGCAGCAATAGCGGGAGTTCGTTCTTC	CASSNSGSSFF
TRBV19	few	TRBJ1-4	TRBD1	TGTGCCAGTAGTCCTCGGGACAGGGTCGAAGAAAAACTGTTTTTT	CASSPRDRVEEKLFF
TRBV5-1	NA	TRBJ1-4	TRBD1	TGCGCCAGCAGTCTTCGACAGGGAAATGAAAAACTGTTTTTT	CASSLRQGNEKLFF
TRBV5-1	NA	TRBJ1-5	NA	TGCGCCAGCAGCTTGGATGATGGGGGGAATCAGCCCCAGCATTTT	CASSLDDGGNQPQHF
TRBV2	NA	TRBJ1-2	TRBD1	TGTGCCAGCAGTGACCTCGGGGACAGCTTAGGCTACACCTTC	CASSDLGDSLGYTF
TRBV6-5	NA	TRBJ2-3	TRBD2	TGTGCCAGCAGTTCCCTAGCGGGAGGGCCCCCAGATACGCAGTATTTT	CASSSLAGGPPDTQYF
TRBV30	once	TRBJ1-1	NA	TGTGCCTGGAGGCACAAATACACTGAAGCTTTCTTT	CAWRHKYTEAFF
TRBV5-1	NA	TRBJ1-4	TRBD1	TGCGCCAGCAGCAGGGACAGCTTGGCGAATGAAAAACTGTTTTTT	CASSRDSLANEKLFF
TRBV4-1	NA	TRBJ1-5	TRBD1	TGCGCCAGCAGCCCCGGACAGGGGGCGGGTGGGCAGCCCCAGCATTTT	CASSPGQGAGGQPQHF
TRBV7-2	NA	TRBJ2-7	NA	TGTGCCAGCAACCTCGAACACAGCGGGTCCTACGAGCAGTACTTC	CASNLEHSGSYEQYF
TRBV7-9	NA	TRBJ1-2	NA	TGTGCCAGCTCTCCGGACATTCCTAACTATGGCTACACCTTC	CASSPDIPNYGYTF
TRBV7-9	NA	TRBJ2-3	NA	TGTGCCAGCAGCTACCAGGGTCCAGATACGCAGTATTTT	CASSYQGPDTQYF
TRBV19	NA	TRBJ1-5	NA	TGTGCCAGTAGTACCCCCCTGGGAGGGGTGGCCAATCAGCCCCAGCATTTT	CASSTPLGGVANQPQHF
TRBV7-9	NA	TRBJ2-1	TRBD2	TGTGCCAGCAGCTCCCTTGGGGGCGGGACTAGCTCCTACAATGAGCAGTTCTTC	CASSSLGGGTSSYNEQFF
TRBV4-1	NA	TRBJ2-7	TRBD2	TGCGCCAGCAGCCAAGAAGATAGCGGGAGCGCCGTGGGACAGTACTTC	CASSQEDSGSAVGQYF
TRBV30	once	TRBJ1-2	NA	TGTGCCTGGAGTGAAGCCCAGGTTCGGAGCAACTATGGCTACACCTTC	CAWSEAQVRSNYGYTF
TRBV5-4	NA	TRBJ2-7	NA	TGTGCCAGCAGCTTGGCACAGGGTCGCGAGCAGTACTTC	CASSLAQGREQYF
TRBV10-2	NA	TRBJ2-6	NA	TGCGCCAGCAAAGGGGAAGGAAGGGCCAACGTCCTGACTTTC	CASKGEGRANVLTF
TRBV28	NA	TRBJ1-5	NA	TGTGCCAGCAGCCGTACAGGGAAGGGCAATCAGCCCCAGCATTTT	CASSRTGKGNQPQHF
TRBV5-5	NA	TRBJ1-5	NA	TGTGCCAGCAGCTCAAACAGGTATCAGCCCCAGCATTTT	CASSSNRYQPQHF
TRBV5-1	NA	TRBJ1-1	NA	TGCGCCAGCAGCTTGGGTATAGTGGGAAGGGAAGAAGCTTTCTTT	CASSLGIVGREEAFF
TRBV18	NA	TRBJ2-1	TRBD2	TGTGCCAGCTCCCTAGGACTAGCGATGGATGAGCAGTTCTTC	CASSLGLAMDEQFF
TRBV5-1	few	TRBJ2-5	TRBD1	TGCGCCAGCAGCTTGGGACAGGGAGAGACCCAGTACTTC	CASSLGQGETQYF
TRBV5-1	NA	TRBJ2-3	NA	TGCGCCAGCAGCTTTGAAGGAACAGATACGCAGTATTTT	CASSFEGTDTQYF
TRBV7-2	NA	TRBJ2-5	NA	TGTGCCAGCAGCTTAGTCCCAAACCAAGAGACCCAGTACTTC	CASSLVPNQETQYF
TRBV13	once	TRBJ2-7	TRBD1	TGTGCCAGCACCGAATTACAGGGGAATTTCTACGAGCAGTACTTC	CASTELQGNFYEQYF
TRBV5-8	NA	TRBJ2-1	TRBD2	TGTGCCAGCAGCTTGGGGCTAGCGGGCTCCAATGAGCAGTTCTTC	CASSLGLAGSNEQFF
TRBV29-1	NA	TRBJ2-5	TRBD1	TGCAGCGTTGAAGAGGGGACAGCTCCGGAGACCCAGTACTTC	CSVEEGTAPETQYF
TRBV5-1	NA	TRBJ2-3	NA	TGCGCCAGCAGCTTGGACGTCGCGGACACAGATACGCAGTATTTT	CASSLDVADTDTQYF